A selection of T cell receptor beta chains follows, all from one sample in a study of shared clonotypes between healthy human individuals. Clones were sequenced by immunoSEQ multiplex PCR, and TCRdb holds only the in-frame ones, with some missing. This sample yields about 1.1 million clones, of which approximately 80% are seen a single time; roughly 0.61% belongs to the top ten. Sequenced input: memory CD4+ T cells from PBMCs. The receptors were gathered from a man aged 18-30 years in good health. Some clones in this sample may be carry-over from other donors' samples. CDR3s include the opening cysteine and the closing phenylalanine or tryptophan. A D gene is named only where the DNA matches it firmly. Size values are once, few and many counts, or a class for expanded clones, and some rows have none.

D gene: -; clone size: -; J gene: TRBJ2-7; V gene: TRBV7-6; CDR3 DNA: TGTGCCAGCAGCGCCGACTTTGGAGAGCAGTACTTC; CDR3 protein: CASSADFGEQYF
D gene: -; clone size: -; J gene: TRBJ2-1; V gene: TRBV11-3; CDR3 DNA: TGTGCCAGCAGCGAAACCCGCGGGATGCAGTTCTTC; CDR3 protein: CASSETRGMQFF
D gene: -; clone size: -; J gene: TRBJ2-7; V gene: TRBV5-1; CDR3 DNA: TGCGCCAGCAGCGTGGGGACAAAGGGCGAGCAGTACTTC; CDR3 protein: CASSVGTKGEQYF
D gene: TRBD1; clone size: few; J gene: TRBJ2-7; V gene: TRBV5-6; CDR3 DNA: TGTGCCAGCAGCGTCCAGGGACAGGGGCTGGGCGAGCAGTACTTC; CDR3 protein: CASSVQGQGLGEQYF
D gene: -; clone size: once; J gene: TRBJ1-2; V gene: TRBV7-2; CDR3 DNA: TGTGCCAGCAGCTCCCCGAGGGTCAGGGTCTCTGGCTACACCTTC; CDR3 protein: CASSSPRVRVSGYTF
D gene: -; clone size: -; J gene: TRBJ2-3; V gene: TRBV6-1; CDR3 DNA: TGTGCCACCCGACGCGGCACAGATACGCAGTATTTT; CDR3 protein: CATRRGTDTQYF
D gene: TRBD1; clone size: few; J gene: TRBJ1-1; V gene: TRBV28; CDR3 DNA: TGTGCCAGCAGCCCGACAGGGGCTGGGGCTTTCTTT; CDR3 protein: CASSPTGAGAFF
D gene: -; clone size: few; J gene: TRBJ1-2; V gene: TRBV28; CDR3 DNA: TGTGCCACCAGGTCGCCGGACTATGGCTACACCTTC; CDR3 protein: CATRSPDYGYTF
D gene: TRBD1; clone size: -; J gene: TRBJ1-2; V gene: TRBV6-5; CDR3 DNA: TGTGCCAGCAGTTACCGGACAGGTTTAGGTGGCTACACCTTC; CDR3 protein: CASSYRTGLGGYTF
D gene: -; clone size: -; J gene: TRBJ2-2; V gene: TRBV10-1; CDR3 DNA: TGCGCCAGCAGGGAGCACTTCACCGGGGAGCTGTTTTTT; CDR3 protein: CASREHFTGELFF
D gene: TRBD1; clone size: -; J gene: TRBJ2-7; V gene: TRBV13; CDR3 DNA: TGTGCCAGCAGCTTAGGGACAGGGGGAATCTACTACGAGCAGTACTTC; CDR3 protein: CASSLGTGGIYYEQYF
D gene: TRBD2; clone size: -; J gene: TRBJ2-7; V gene: TRBV7-9; CDR3 DNA: TGTGCCAGCAGCCCCCCCGGGACTAGCGGGAGGGCCGCGCGGGAGCAGTACTTC; CDR3 protein: CASSPPGTSGRAAREQYF
D gene: -; clone size: once; J gene: TRBJ2-7; V gene: TRBV10-1; CDR3 DNA: TGCGCCAGCAGTAACGACAGGCGCCTCGGCGAGCAGTACTTC; CDR3 protein: CASSNDRRLGEQYF
D gene: -; clone size: -; J gene: TRBJ1-2; V gene: TRBV6-6; CDR3 DNA: TGTGCCACCCGCAGGGGTAACTATGGCTACACCTTC; CDR3 protein: CATRRGNYGYTF
D gene: -; clone size: -; J gene: TRBJ1-5; V gene: TRBV28; CDR3 DNA: TGTGCCCTTTCTCAGGTTTACGACAATCAGCCCCAGCATTTT; CDR3 protein: CALSQVYDNQPQHF
D gene: -; clone size: once; J gene: TRBJ1-2; V gene: TRBV2; CDR3 DNA: TGTGCCAGCATCTTAGTCACTAACTATGGCTACACCTTC; CDR3 protein: CASILVTNYGYTF